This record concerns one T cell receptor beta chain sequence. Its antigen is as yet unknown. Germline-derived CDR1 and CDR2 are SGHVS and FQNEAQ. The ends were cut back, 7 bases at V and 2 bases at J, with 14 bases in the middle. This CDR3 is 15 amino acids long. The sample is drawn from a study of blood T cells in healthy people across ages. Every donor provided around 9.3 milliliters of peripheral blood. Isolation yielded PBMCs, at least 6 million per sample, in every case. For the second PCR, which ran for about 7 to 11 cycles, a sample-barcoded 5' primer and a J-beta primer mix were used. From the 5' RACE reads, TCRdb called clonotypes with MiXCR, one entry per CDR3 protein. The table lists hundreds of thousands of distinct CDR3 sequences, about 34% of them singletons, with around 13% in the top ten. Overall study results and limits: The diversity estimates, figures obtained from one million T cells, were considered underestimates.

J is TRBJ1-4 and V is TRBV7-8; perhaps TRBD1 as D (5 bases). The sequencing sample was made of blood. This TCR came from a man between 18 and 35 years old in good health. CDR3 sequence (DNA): TGTGCCAGCACCTTTGGGGGACGGACTAATGAAAAACTGTTTTTT. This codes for CASTFGGRTNEKLFF.